Reported below is one T cell receptor beta chain. Its antigen is currently not known. Base qualities are missing; no much larger clone stands one base away. This sample stems from a study of blood T cell repertoires in COVID-19 (TCRdb year 2020). Turning to the overall study: The collaborator samples originated in the United States, Italy and Spain and spanned the acute and convalescent phases of COVID-19. The sample metadata nearly always contained a de-identified subject ID, COVID-19 status, age in years and sex. Samples were obtained from the ongoing ImmuneRACE study (first 160 participants) and from some 1,300 subjects provided by 6 global collaborators. Deeply sampled blood TCRbeta repertoires from subjects exposed to, actively infected with, or recovered from COVID-19 were included in the dataset. The prospective study material was composed of cDNA or gDNA derived from T cells, B-cell-depleted T cells, or PBMCs. Where available, HLA class I and class II types were obtained from metadata supplied by the sample provider rather than from assay-based typing. The repertoires were released in a freely available public database intended as a resource for research on the immune response to SARS-CoV-2.

In Seattle, one collaborating source enrolled patients while the infection was active and tracked those patients longitudinally over the course of disease. Each collaborating institution followed its own protocols to collect whole blood in K2EDTA tubes. For TCRbeta analysis, collaborator samples were shipped as frozen whole blood, as isolated PBMCs, or as DNA extracted from either sample type. Per the germline V gene, SGDLS is the CDR1 and YYNGEE is the CDR2. The germline V and J ends show losses of 3 bases and 5 bases respectively, and no gene match explains 5 bases of the junction. Including cysteine and phenylalanine, the CDR3 has 16 amino acids. The only DNA kept is the CDR3, 48 bases in frame from the first base. The full study reports these points: The amount of clinical and demographic metadata varied by source and participant and was provided uncurated.

TCRbeta CDR3 regions were amplified from genomic DNA by means of the immunoSEQ Assay, a bias-controlled multiplex PCR. On the study's bioinformatics: Nucleated cell counts per sample were estimated from amplification of reference gene primers within the assay. To quantify the absolute abundance of each unique TCRbeta CDR3 rearrangement, sequence reads were collapsed and filtered. For each sample, productive Simpson clonality was calculated by taking the square root of Simpson's diversity index across productive rearrangements. As stored in TCRdb, this immuneACCESS dataset retains in-frame rearrangements with V and J assigned. A fraction of the clones does not appear; measured against another copy, unresolved V genes explain less than half of the discrepancy, and the remainder lacks a known reason. That table supplies the V and J calls and clone size; D and trimming were determined from the DNA. The sample table contains roughly 500,000 clones; only one count was recorded for 85% to 90% of them. About 0.91% of the sample goes to the ten largest clones.

The sample taken for sequencing was peripheral blood. This TCR was sampled from a man aged 18-30 years with COVID-19, enrolled during active disease. The rearranged chain carries TRBV9 and TRBJ2-1, with 13 central nucleotides matching TRBD2. CDR3 region: CASSAKGLAGDNEQFF. Here is the DNA: TGTGCCAGCAGCGCTAAAGGACTAGCGGGGGACAATGAGCAGTTCTTC.